The T cell receptor (beta chain) under discussion was sequenced for a study of blood T cells in healthy people across ages. Study-level results: PBMCs went unsorted, and a conclusive naive versus antigen-experienced comparison was therefore prevented.

Then a second PCR, running about 7 to 11 cycles, was carried out with a sample-barcoded 5' primer and a J-beta primer mix. From the 5' RACE reads, TCRdb called clonotypes with MiXCR, one entry per CDR3 protein. The data show hundreds of thousands of distinct CDR3 sequences, 40% to 60% seen once. V lost 7 bases, J lost 3 bases, and 7 bases stayed unmatched. The germline V gene has CDR1 MNHEY and CDR2 SMNVEV (reference sequence). CDR3 length: 15 amino acids. This clonotype was counted once. Its target is not known. The sample consisted of blood. This sequence joins TRBV27 and TRBJ2-7; 12 nucleotides agree with TRBD2. The TCR comes from a young man in good health. DNA for the CDR3: TGTGCCAGCAATATAGGACTAGCGGGGATCTACGAGCAGTACTTC. Translation: CASNIGLAGIYEQYF.